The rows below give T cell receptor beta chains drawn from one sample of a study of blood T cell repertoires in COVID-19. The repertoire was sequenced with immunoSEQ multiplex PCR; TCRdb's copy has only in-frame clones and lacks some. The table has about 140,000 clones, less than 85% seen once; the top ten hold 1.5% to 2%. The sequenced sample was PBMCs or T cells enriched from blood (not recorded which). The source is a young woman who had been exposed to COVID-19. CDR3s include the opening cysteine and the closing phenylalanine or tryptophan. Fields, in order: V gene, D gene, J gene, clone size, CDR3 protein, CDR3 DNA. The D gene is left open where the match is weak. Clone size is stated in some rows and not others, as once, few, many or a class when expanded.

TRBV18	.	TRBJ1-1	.	CATSYGRGNTEAFF	TGTGCCACATCGTATGGACGGGGAAACACTGAAGCTTTCTTT
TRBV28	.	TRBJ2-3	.	CASSLSRLRGLLTQYF	TGTGCCAGCAGTTTAAGTCGGTTAAGAGGCCTTCTCACGCAGTATTTT
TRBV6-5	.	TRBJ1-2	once	CASSTRTLPLYGYTF	TGTGCCAGCAGTACCCGGACTTTACCCCTTTATGGCTACACCTTC
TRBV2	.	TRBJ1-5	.	CASSDRTGNQPQHF	TGTGCCAGCAGTGATCGGACGGGAAATCAGCCCCAGCATTTT
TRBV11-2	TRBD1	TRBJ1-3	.	CASSLMPQGAGNTIYF	TGTGCCAGCAGCTTAATGCCACAGGGGGCTGGAAACACCATATATTTT
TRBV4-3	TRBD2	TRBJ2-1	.	CASSHRLAGGFDEQFF	TGCGCCAGCAGCCACAGACTAGCGGGAGGTTTTGATGAGCAGTTCTTC
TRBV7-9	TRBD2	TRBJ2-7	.	CASSPPWTSGRASYEQYF	TGTGCCAGCAGCCCCCCTTGGACTAGCGGGAGGGCCTCCTACGAGCAGTACTTC
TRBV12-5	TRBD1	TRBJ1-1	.	CASGRGAGGYDTEAFF	TGTGCTAGTGGACGGGGGGCAGGGGGCTATGACACTGAAGCTTTCTTT
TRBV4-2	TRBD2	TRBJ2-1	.	CASSQRGSSYNEQFF	TGTGCCAGCAGCCAACGCGGGAGCTCCTACAATGAGCAGTTCTTC
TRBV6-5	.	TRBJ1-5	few	CASRLDSNNQPQHF	TGTGCCAGCAGGCTTGACAGTAACAATCAGCCCCAGCATTTT
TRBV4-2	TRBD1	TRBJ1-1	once	CASSLRPGQGLTEAFF	TGTGCCAGCAGCCTAAGACCGGGACAGGGTCTCACTGAAGCTTTCTTT
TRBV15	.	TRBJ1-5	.	CATRQGNGLGNQPQHF	TGTGCCACCAGGCAGGGGAACGGTTTAGGCAATCAGCCCCAGCATTTT
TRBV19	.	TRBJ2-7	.	CASSPSDYPYEQYF	TGTGCCAGTAGTCCGTCGGACTACCCCTACGAGCAGTACTTC
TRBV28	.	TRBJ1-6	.	CASSSGGRGGSPLHF	TGTGCCAGCAGTTCGGGGGGCAGGGGAGGTTCACCCCTCCACTTT
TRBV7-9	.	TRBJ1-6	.	CASSLTESSYNSPLHF	TGTGCCAGCAGCTTGACGGAGAGCTCCTATAATTCACCCCTCCACTTT
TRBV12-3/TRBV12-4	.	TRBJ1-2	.	CASSRRGGYTF	TGTGCCAGCAGCCGCAGGGGCGGCTACACCTTC
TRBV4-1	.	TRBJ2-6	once	CASSQETGVSRANVLTF	TGCGCCAGCAGCCAAGAGACCGGAGTAAGTAGGGCCAACGTCCTGACTTTC
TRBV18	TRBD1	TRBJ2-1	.	CASSLQGDNEQFF	TGTGCCAGCTCACTTCAGGGGGACAATGAGCAGTTCTTC
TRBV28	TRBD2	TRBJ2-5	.	CASSLGGLAGGWVQETQYF	TGTGCCAGCAGTTTAGGAGGACTAGCGGGAGGGTGGGTTCAAGAGACCCAGTACTTC
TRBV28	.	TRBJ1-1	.	CASSLEVSEAFF	TGTGCCAGCAGCCTCGAGGTTTCTGAAGCTTTCTTT
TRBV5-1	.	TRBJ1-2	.	CASSPLNEGYTF	TGCGCCAGCAGCCCATTAAACGAGGGCTACACCTTC
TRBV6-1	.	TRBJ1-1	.	CASSEQKNTEAFF	TGTGCCAGCAGTGAACAAAAGAACACTGAAGCTTTCTTT
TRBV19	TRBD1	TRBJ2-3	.	CASSIPTGGGADTQYF	TGTGCCAGTAGTATCCCCACAGGGGGCGGTGCAGATACGCAGTATTTT
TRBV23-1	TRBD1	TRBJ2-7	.	CASSLPGQAISYEQYF	TGCGCCAGCAGTCTACCGGGACAGGCTATCTCCTACGAGCAGTACTTC
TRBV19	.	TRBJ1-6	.	CASTRIGGESPLHF	TGTGCCAGTACCAGGATCGGAGGAGAGTCACCCCTCCACTTT
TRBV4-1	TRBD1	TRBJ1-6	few	CASSQNPQGARRNSPLHF	TGCGCCAGCAGCCAAAACCCTCAGGGGGCGCGAAGGAATTCACCCCTCCACTTT
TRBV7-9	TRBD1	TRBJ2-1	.	CASSLNLGQGVLEFF	TGTGCCAGCAGCTTAAACTTGGGACAGGGGGTTCTAGAGTTCTTC
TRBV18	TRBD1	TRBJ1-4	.	CASSGDRDEKLFF	TGTGCCAGCTCAGGGGACAGGGATGAAAAACTGTTTTTT
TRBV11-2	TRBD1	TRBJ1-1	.	CASSSPPGTANTEAFF	TGTGCCAGCAGCTCCCCCCCGGGGACAGCGAACACTGAAGCTTTCTTT
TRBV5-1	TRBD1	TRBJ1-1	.	CASSLAGPGQGTEAFF	TGCGCCAGCAGCTTGGCCGGACCGGGACAGGGTACTGAAGCTTTCTTT
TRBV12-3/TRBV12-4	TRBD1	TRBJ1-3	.	CATGGTDGNTIYF	TGTGCCACCGGCGGGACAGATGGAAACACCATATATTTT
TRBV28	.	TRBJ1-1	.	CASSLTQFQGNTEAFF	TGTGCCAGCAGTTTAACACAATTTCAGGGGAACACTGAAGCTTTCTTT
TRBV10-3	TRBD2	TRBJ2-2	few	CAISGTSGTNIGELFF	TGTGCCATCAGCGGGACTAGCGGGACAAATATCGGGGAGCTGTTTTTT